This TCR beta chain was sequenced for a study of response to subunit inactivated influenza vaccine. Study-level findings and limits: That few new T cells are recruited by each seasonal influenza vaccination was the authors' suggestion.

CDR3 length: 15 residues. Germline assignment: CDR1 ENHRY and CDR2 SYGVKD. Trimming left V 2 bases short and J 0 bases short, with 11 bases between. TCRdb independently ran MiXCR on the RT-PCR reads; one entry per CDR3 protein. The table includes 610,000 or so distinct CDR3 sequences, less than 15% detected once. The sample holds many counts of this clonotype. Its matching antigen is unknown. The chain employs TRBV10-3 and TRBJ2-7; D call uncertain. The source of this sequence is a man aged 50 to 59 who received an inactivated influenza vaccine. The sample was PBMCs from blood, taken less than 13 days after vaccination. The CDR3 loop reads CAISEGVSSSYEQYF. The CDR3 nucleotides read TGTGCCATCAGTGAGGGGGTTTCAAGCTCCTACGAGCAGTACTTC.